The 6 T cell receptor beta chains given below trace back to one sample, sequenced in a study of Graves' ophthalmopathy and Graves' hyperthyroidism. The TCR beta CDR3 regions underwent amplification from RNA transcripts. HTBI-primed first-round RT-PCR preceded second-round multiplex PCR. TCRdb reprocessed the multiplex PCR reads with MiXCR, giving one entry per CDR3 protein. The sample includes 680,000 or so distinct CDR3 sequences, about a fifth seen only once; the top ten take roughly 7.4%. The specimen sequenced was peripheral blood. The receptors were gathered from a woman aged 18-29 years with stable Graves' hyperthyroidism. Some clones in this sample may be carry-over from other donors' samples.

This clonotype has ten or more counts. The chain is built from TRBV5-1 and TRBJ1-1; unclear D gene. The CDR3 totals 13 residues. V dropped 6 bases and J dropped 4 bases, with 13 bases sitting between them. The V gene's germline CDR1 is SGHRS and CDR2 YFSETQ. CDR3 region: CASTSGRGTEAFF. The CDR3 DNA follows: TGCGCCAGCACCTCAGGTCGTGGCACTGAAGCTTTCTTT.

The rearrangement links TRBV6-5 to TRBJ2-7; tentative D call: TRBD2 (6 bases). The length of the CDR3 is 14 residues. In germline, CDR1 is MNHEY, CDR2 SVGAGI. The ends were cut back, 2 bases at V and 4 bases at J, with 12 bases in the middle. The CDR3 protein is CASSYAGGEYEQYF. The CDR3 nucleotides are TGTGCCAGCAGTTACGCTGGCGGGGAGTACGAGCAGTACTTC.

This clonotype was counted at least ten times. The chain links TRBV15 to TRBJ1-5, with 9 bases identical to TRBD1. The CDR3 sequence is 13 residues long. The germline V gene encodes CDR1 LNHNV and CDR2 YYDKDF (reference sequence). Trimming removed 5 bases from V and 10 bases from J; junction bases left unmatched: 6. The chain's CDR3 is CATSGTGREPQHF. The CDR3 DNA reads TGTGCCACCAGCGGGACAGGGAGGGAACCCCAGCATTTT.

This clonotype was recorded at least ten times. The rearrangement links TRBV30 to TRBJ1-6, with TRBD1 as a possible D gene (5 bases). Germline loops: CDR1 GTSNPN, CDR2 SVGIG (reference sequence). The CDR3 is 17 amino acids. V lost 7 bases and J lost 0, with 19 bases in between. CDR3 sequence: CASTPGQGSSYNSPLHF. The CDR3 nucleotides read TGTGCCTCGACACCAGGTCAGGGTTCCTCCTATAATTCACCCCTCCACTTT.

This clonotype was picked up many times. V and J are TRBV18 and TRBJ1-1, with no clear D. V lost 2 bases and J lost 5, with 9 bases in between. Germline CDR1 reads KGHSH; CDR2 reads LQKENI. The CDR3 totals 13 residues. CDR3 sequence: CASSPSLGTEAFF. CDR3 coding DNA: TGTGCCAGCTCACCATCCCTGGGAACTGAAGCTTTCTTT.

This clonotype showed up many times. The rearrangement joins TRBV28 to TRBJ2-7, with D unresolved. Per the germline V gene, CDR1 is MDHEN and CDR2 is SYDVKM. This CDR3 is built from 12 residues. Trimming took 4 bases from V and 3 from J, leaving 7 bases between them. The CDR3, as DNA: TGTGCCAGCAGTTCCGTTTTCTACGAGCAGTACTTC. Translating it yields CASSSVFYEQYF.